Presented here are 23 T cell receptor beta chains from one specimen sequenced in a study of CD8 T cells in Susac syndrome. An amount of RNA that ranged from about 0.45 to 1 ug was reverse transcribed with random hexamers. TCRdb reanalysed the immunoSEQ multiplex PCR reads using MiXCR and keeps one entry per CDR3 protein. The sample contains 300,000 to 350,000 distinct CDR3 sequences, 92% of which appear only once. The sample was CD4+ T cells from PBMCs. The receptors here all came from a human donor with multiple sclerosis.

The CDR3: CASSLETGLAGHPNTGELFF. As DNA, the CDR3 is TGTGCCAGCAGCCTCGAAACTGGTCTAGCGGGACACCCGAACACCGGGGAGCTGTTTTTT. The J gene is TRBJ2-2, the V gene TRBV4-2; 9 bases agree with TRBD2. The germline gives CDR1 LGHNA, CDR2 YNFKEQ. The CDR3 loop spans 20 amino acids. V dropped 4 bases and J dropped 0; count of bases not matched to a gene: 15.

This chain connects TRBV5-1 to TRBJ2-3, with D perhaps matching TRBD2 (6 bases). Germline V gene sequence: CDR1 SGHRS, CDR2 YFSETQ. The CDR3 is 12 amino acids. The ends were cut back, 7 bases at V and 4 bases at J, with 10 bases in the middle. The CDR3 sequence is CASALAADTQYF. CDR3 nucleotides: TGCGCCAGCGCACTAGCAGCAGATACGCAGTATTTT.

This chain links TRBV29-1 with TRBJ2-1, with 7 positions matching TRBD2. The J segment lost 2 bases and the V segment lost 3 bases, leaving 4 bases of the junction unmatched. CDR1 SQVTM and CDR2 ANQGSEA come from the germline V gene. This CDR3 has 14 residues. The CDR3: CSVDASGAYNEQFF. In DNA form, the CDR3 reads TGCAGCGTTGACGCAAGCGGGGCCTACAATGAGCAGTTCTTC.

DNA for the CDR3: TGTGCCATCAGGAGTCCCGGGTCTGAAGCTTTCTTT. This gives the protein CAIRSPGSEAFF. V usage is TRBV10-3 and J usage is TRBJ1-1, with D uncertain. CDR1 ENHRY and CDR2 SYGVKD come from the germline V gene. The CDR3 loop spans 12 amino acids. V lost 6 bases, J lost 6 bases, and 11 bases lay in between.

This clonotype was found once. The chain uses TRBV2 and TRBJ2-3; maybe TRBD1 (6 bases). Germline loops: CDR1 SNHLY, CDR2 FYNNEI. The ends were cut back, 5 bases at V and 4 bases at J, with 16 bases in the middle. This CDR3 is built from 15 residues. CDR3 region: CASSLQGDGADTQYF. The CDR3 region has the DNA TGTGCCAGCAGTTTACAGGGCGACGGGGCAGATACGCAGTATTTT.

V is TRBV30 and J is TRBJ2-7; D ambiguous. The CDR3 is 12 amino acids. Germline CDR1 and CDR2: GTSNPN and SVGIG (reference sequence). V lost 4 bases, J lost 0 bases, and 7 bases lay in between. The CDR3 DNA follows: TGTGCCTGGACAGCCAGCTCCTACGAGCAGTACTTC. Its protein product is CAWTASSYEQYF.

CDR3 DNA sequence: TGTGCCTGGTCGAAGGCGTATAGCAATCAGCCCCAGCATTTT. Encoded protein: CAWSKAYSNQPQHF. The chain carries TRBV30 and TRBJ1-5; D gene unclear. CDR1 and CDR2 (germline): GTSNPN, SVGIG (reference sequence). Trimming removed 5 bases from V and 0 bases from J, with 11 bases in between. This CDR3 spans 14 amino acids. The whole variable domain, remainder taken from reference TRBV30 and TRBJ1-5, is SQTIHQWPATLVQPVGSPLSLECTVEGTSNPNLYWYRQAAGRGLQLLFYSVGIGQISSEVPQNLSASRPQDRQFILSSKKLLLSDSGFYLCAWSKAYSNQPQHFGDGTRLSIL.

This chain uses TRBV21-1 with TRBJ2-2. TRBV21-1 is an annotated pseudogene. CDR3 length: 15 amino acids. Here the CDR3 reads CASSKEKQNTGELFF. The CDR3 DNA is TGTGCCAGCAGCAAAGAAAAACAGAACACCGGGGAGCTGTTTTTT.

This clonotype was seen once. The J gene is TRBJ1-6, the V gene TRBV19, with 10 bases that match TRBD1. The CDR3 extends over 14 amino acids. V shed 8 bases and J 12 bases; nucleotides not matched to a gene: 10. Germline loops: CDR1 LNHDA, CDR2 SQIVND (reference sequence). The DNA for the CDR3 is TGTGCCAGTGCTTCGGGACAGGGGCCCCAACCCCTCCACTTT. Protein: CASASGQGPQPLHF.

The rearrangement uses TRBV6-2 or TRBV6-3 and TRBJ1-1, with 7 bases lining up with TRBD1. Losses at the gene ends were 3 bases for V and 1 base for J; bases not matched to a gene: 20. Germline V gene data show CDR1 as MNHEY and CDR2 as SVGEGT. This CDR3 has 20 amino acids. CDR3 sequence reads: CASSYGGGNLAGTANTEAFF. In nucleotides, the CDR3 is TGTGCCAGCAGTTATGGAGGAGGTAATTTGGCCGGGACAGCGAACACTGAAGCTTTCTTT.

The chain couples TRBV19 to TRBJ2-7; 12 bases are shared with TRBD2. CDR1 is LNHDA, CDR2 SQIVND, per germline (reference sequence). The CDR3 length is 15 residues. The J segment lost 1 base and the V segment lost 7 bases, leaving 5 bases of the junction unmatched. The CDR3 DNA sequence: TGTGCCAGTAACCCGGGGACTAGCGGGTCCTACGAGCAGTACTTC. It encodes CASNPGTSGSYEQYF.

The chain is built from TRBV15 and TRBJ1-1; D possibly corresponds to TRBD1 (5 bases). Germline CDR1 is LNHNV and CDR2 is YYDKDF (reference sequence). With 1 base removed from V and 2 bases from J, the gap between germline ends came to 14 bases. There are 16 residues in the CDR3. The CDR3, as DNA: TGTGCCACCAGCAGAGGGTGGGGGGAGAAAAACACTGAAGCTTTCTTT. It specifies CATSRGWGEKNTEAFF.

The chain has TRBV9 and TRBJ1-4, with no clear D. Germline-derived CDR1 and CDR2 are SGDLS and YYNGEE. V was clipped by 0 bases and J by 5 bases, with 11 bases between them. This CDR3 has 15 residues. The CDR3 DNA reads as TGTGCCAGCAGCGTAGGTGGGCCCTTAAATGAAAAACTGTTTTTT. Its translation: CASSVGGPLNEKLFF.

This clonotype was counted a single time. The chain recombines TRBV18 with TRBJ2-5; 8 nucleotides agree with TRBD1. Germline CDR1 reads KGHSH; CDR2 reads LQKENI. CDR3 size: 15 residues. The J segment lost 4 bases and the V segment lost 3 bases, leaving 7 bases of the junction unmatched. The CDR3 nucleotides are TGTGCCAGCTCACCTCAGACAGGGGCGGGAGAGACCCAGTACTTC. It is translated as CASSPQTGAGETQYF.

The CDR3 here is CASSSGPTGSEKLFF. Here the CDR3 DNA reads TGTGCCAGCAGTTCGGGACCGACAGGGAGCGAAAAACTGTTTTTT. The rearrangement uses TRBV6-2 or TRBV6-3 and TRBJ1-4, with 7 bases fitting TRBD1. After removal of 4 bases from V and 8 bases from J, the junction contained 10 bases not matched to a gene. CDR1 MNHEY and CDR2 SVGEGT come from the germline V gene. There are 15 residues in the CDR3.

The CDR3 loop is CASSPPRPQETQYF. The CDR3 nucleotides are TGTGCCAGCTCACCACCGCGGCCGCAAGAGACCCAGTACTTC. The chain employs TRBV18 and TRBJ2-5; D unclear. CDR3 length equals 14 residues. V was shortened by 0 bases and J by 2 bases, with 7 bases between the two germline ends. CDR1 and CDR2 from the germline V gene are KGHSH and LQKENI.

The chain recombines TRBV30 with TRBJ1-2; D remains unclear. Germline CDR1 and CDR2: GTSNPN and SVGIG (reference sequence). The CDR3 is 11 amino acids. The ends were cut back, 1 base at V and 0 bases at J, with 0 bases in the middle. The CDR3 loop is CAWSANYGYTF. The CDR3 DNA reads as TGTGCCTGGAGTGCTAACTATGGCTACACCTTC.

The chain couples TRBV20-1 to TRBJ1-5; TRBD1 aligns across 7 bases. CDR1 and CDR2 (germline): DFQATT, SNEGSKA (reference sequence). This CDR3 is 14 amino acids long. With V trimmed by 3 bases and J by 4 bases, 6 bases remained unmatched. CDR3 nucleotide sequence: TGCAGTGCTAGCACCGGACAGGAGAATCAGCCCCAGCATTTT. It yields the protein CSASTGQENQPQHF.

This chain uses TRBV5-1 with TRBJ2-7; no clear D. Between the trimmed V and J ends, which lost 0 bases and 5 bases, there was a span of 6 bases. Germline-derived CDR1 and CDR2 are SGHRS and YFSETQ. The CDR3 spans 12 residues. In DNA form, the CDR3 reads TGCGCCAGCAGCTTGGAGCTAAACGAGCAGTACTTC. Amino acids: CASSLELNEQYF.

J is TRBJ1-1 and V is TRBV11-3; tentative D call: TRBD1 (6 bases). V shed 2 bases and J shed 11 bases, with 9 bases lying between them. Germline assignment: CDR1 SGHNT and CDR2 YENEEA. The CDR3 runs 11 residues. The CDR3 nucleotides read TGTGCCAGCAGCTTAACGGGACATGCTTTCTTT. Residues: CASSLTGHAFF.

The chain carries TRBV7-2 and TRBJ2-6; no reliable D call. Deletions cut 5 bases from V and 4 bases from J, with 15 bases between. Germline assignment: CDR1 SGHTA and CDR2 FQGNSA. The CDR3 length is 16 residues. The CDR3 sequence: CASSINTWGGANVLTF. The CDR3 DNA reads TGTGCCAGCAGCATCAACACCTGGGGAGGGGCCAACGTCCTGACTTTC. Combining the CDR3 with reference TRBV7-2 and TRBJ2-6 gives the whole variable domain GAGVSQSPSNKVTEKGKDVELRCDPISGHTALYWYRQSLGQGLEFLIYFQGNSAPDKSGLPSDRFSAERTGGSVSTLTIQRTQQEDSAVYLCASSINTWGGANVLTFGAGSRLTVL.

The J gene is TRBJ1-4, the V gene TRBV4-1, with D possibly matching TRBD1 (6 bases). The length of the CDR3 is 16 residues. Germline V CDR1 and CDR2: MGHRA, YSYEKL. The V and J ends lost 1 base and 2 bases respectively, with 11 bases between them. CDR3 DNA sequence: TGCGCCAGCAGCCAAGTATCAGGGGCTACTAATGAAAAACTGTTTTTT. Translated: CASSQVSGATNEKLFF.

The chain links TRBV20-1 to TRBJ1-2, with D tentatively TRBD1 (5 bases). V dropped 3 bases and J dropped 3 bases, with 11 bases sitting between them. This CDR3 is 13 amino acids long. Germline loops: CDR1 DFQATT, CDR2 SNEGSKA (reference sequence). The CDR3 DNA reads TGCAGTGCTAGGTTAGAGGGACACTATGGCTACACCTTC. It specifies CSARLEGHYGYTF.